This T cell receptor beta chain is from a study of T cells in Graves' hyperthyroidism and ophthalmopathy (dated by TCRdb to about 2019). For context, the study as a whole: Peripheral blood samples were taken at initial diagnosis, before any treatment was given. Once sampling was done, hyperthyroidism patients were given methimazole at a starting dose of 30 mg daily, whereas ophthalmopathy patients were given high-dose intravenous methylprednisolone. According to the paper, TCR Vbeta CDR3 sequencing was carried out on roughly 130 peripheral blood samples, which came from 40 to 45 ophthalmopathy, fewer than 80 hyperthyroidism and approximately 17 progressor patients. Thyroid tissue and blood T-cell repertoires from about 6 Graves' hyperthyroidism patients were also compared in the study. Whether ophthalmopathy could be predicted prospectively was tested in an independent validation cohort made up of approximately 19 hyperthyroidism patients plus 17 patients who later progressed to ophthalmopathy. The 100 discovery patients were randomly divided into training and test sets at a 7:3 ratio. TCR V-J signatures able to tell the groups apart were searched for in a discovery cohort of 90 to 100 patients, of whom more than 40 had Graves' ophthalmopathy and roughly 57 had stable Graves' hyperthyroidism. Paper-wide results and their limitations: Sample size was not statistically predetermined, and investigators were not blinded to group allocation. Most expanded thyroid clonotypes (frequency above 0.001) were also found in blood, which suggests that blood repertoires may mirror thyroid immune responses. Ophthalmopathy was separated from stable hyperthyroidism by a 13 V-J signature model, with about 88% sensitivity and just over 81% specificity obtained in cross-validation and 80%/75% obtained in testing. During validation, the model predicted progression to ophthalmopathy a median of approximately 6.5 months ahead of onset, with more than 60% sensitivity and roughly 75% specificity.

The TCR beta CDR3 regions were amplified from the RNA transcripts. The first round of RT-PCR for the TCR CDR3 was performed with the HTBI primer set and the Qiagen OneStep RT-PCR kit. Libraries were constructed in a second round of multiplex PCR, after which size selection and purification were performed. Libraries were sequenced paired-end with 100 bp reads on an Illumina HiSeq2000. The authors' analysis ran thus. SOAPnuke was used to process the raw data, removing reads that contained adapters or uncalled bases, had a mean Phred below 15, or lacked an exact match to the constant primer or identifier. COPE v1.2.5 was used to merge high-quality paired reads, and clonotypes were defined as unique nucleotide sequences. Clonotypes were aligned to IMGT TRBV, TRBD and TRBJ reference segments using MiTCR v1.1. Analysis was restricted to V-J combinations with a frequency above 0.0001, which covered roughly 99% of repertoires. A TCS score was defined as the ratio of F50 (clonal expansion) to E x V (chaos), with BLOSUM62-based TCRdist applied between CDR3 peptides within each V-J. Welch's t-statistics and random forest reduced several hundred V-J features to some 14, which were used in a naive Bayes classifier (R e1071). Starting from the raw public reads, TCRdb applied fastp trimming at Q25, assembled clones with MiXCR and retained in-frame beta chains. One record per CDR3 amino acid sequence lists the most common genes and DNA. TCRdb, not the original authors, processed these V and J calls. The table for this sample lists about 290,000 distinct CDR3 sequences; roughly 15% of them were counted only once. The ten largest clones capture around 30% of the sample.

This clonotype was seen a handful of times. Its target antigen remains unknown. No base quality values were provided; no much bigger clone lies one nucleotide off. The hyperthyroidism patients were between 18 and 65 years old and newly diagnosed, with a disease duration of less than 2 months. Exclusion was applied to patients with uncontrolled infections, other autoimmune diseases, pregnancy or lactation. Diagnoses relied on clinical symptoms, serum thyroxine and TRAb, thyroid ultrasound and orbital computed tomography. Blood from progressor patients was drawn when they were first diagnosed with hyperthyroidism, before any ophthalmopathy symptoms appeared. PBMCs were isolated from about 10 ml of fresh peripheral blood by Ficoll-Paque density gradient centrifugation. Progressor patients were defined as those initially diagnosed with Graves' hyperthyroidism in whom ophthalmopathy developed during follow-up. Trizol reagent was used to extract total RNA, and RNA quality was then checked on an Agilent 2100 Bioanalyzer.

Reading from cysteine to phenylalanine, the CDR3 counts 14 amino acids. The CDR3 DNA has 42 bases and is translated from base 1. The germline V end is reduced by 2 bases and the J end by 7 bases; junction bases left unmatched: 9. According to the germline V gene, CDR1 reads SGDLS and CDR2 reads YYNGEE. Sequenced material: blood. The sequence was collected from a woman between 45 and 65 years old with Graves' hyperthyroidism that later progressed to Graves' ophthalmopathy. The V and J genes are TRBV9 and TRBJ2-7, and TRBD2 aligns with 7 junction nucleotides. Here is the DNA: TGTGCCAGCAGCGTCACTAGCGAGAGTAGTGAGCAGTACTTC. Its translation is CASSVTSESSEQYF.